This TCR beta chain was observed in a study of response to subunit inactivated influenza vaccine. About this clonotype: The antigen is undetermined.

Study results and limitations: The authors put forward the suggestion that each seasonal influenza vaccination may bring in only a limited number of new T cells.

The CDR3 covers 16 residues. CDR1 is SEHNR, CDR2 FQNEAQ, per germline (reference sequence). With 1 base removed from V and 5 bases from J, the gap between germline ends came to 17 bases. TCRdb reprocessed the RT-PCR reads via MiXCR and lists one record per CDR3 protein. The profile shows some 180,000 distinct CDR3 sequences, around a tenth of them singletons. The V gene is TRBV7-9, the J gene TRBJ1-2; the D is unclear. The sample in question was non-naive T cells sorted from PBMCs, obtained on the day of vaccination. The receptor was derived from a man aged 45-60 years who received an inactivated influenza vaccine. This CDR3 is CASSLDKPGIRYGYTF. Written as DNA, the CDR3 is TGTGCCAGCAGCTTAGATAAACCTGGGATTCGGTATGGCTACACCTTC. The full variable domain, rest sourced from reference TRBV7-9 and TRBJ1-2, is DTGVSQNPRHKITKRGQNVTFRCDPISEHNRLYWYRQTLGQGPEFLTYFQNEAQLEKSRLLSDRFSAERPKGSFSTLEIQRTEQGDSAMYLCASSLDKPGIRYGYTFGSGTRLTVV.